This T cell receptor beta chain was retrieved from a study of blood T cell repertoires in COVID-19 (dated by TCRdb to between 2020 and 2021). Background for the entire study: Samples from collaborators originated in the United States, Italy and Spain and spanned both the acute and convalescent phases of COVID-19. The material from the prospective study consisted of cDNA or gDNA derived from T cells, B-cell-depleted T cells, or PBMCs. Subjects who had been exposed to COVID-19, were actively infected with it, or had recovered from it provided the deeply sampled blood TCRbeta repertoires that made up the dataset. The repertoires were released in a freely available public database meant as a resource for research on the immune response to SARS-CoV-2. Samples came from the ongoing ImmuneRACE study (first 160 participants) plus 1,254 subjects from 6 global collaborators. A de-identified subject ID, COVID-19 status, age in years and sex were almost always included in the sample metadata. Where available, HLA class I and class II types were obtained from metadata supplied by the sample provider rather than from assay-based typing.

At the junction V is shortened by 0 bases and J by 4 bases; bases outside the gene matches: 4. The CDR3 numbers 16 residues from cysteine through phenylalanine. Solely the CDR3 DNA is kept, with 48 bases framed from the first base. Sequences MNHEY (CDR1) and SVGAGI (CDR2) are obtained from the germline V gene. The collaborating institutions used their own protocols to collect whole blood in K2EDTA tubes. Collaborator samples were shipped for TCRbeta analysis as frozen whole blood, isolated PBMCs, or DNA extracted from either sample type. The paper's findings and limits, for the study overall: The quantity of clinical and demographic metadata differed by source and by participant and was supplied without curation.

The immunoSEQ Assay, a bias-controlled multiplex PCR, was used to amplify TCRbeta CDR3 regions from genomic DNA. For the original study's pipeline: The number of nucleated cells in each sample was estimated by amplification of reference gene primers within the assay. To quantify the absolute abundance of each unique TCRbeta CDR3 rearrangement, sequence reads were collapsed and filtered. For each sample, productive Simpson clonality was calculated as the square root of Simpson's diversity index across productive rearrangements. The source is immuneACCESS, and TCRdb retained only in-frame sequences with V and J called. Part of the clones is not carried over; for the studies checked, unresolved V genes explain less than half of this, and the remainder is unexplained. The DNA gave D and trimming, while V, J and clone size come from that table. A total of 90,000 to 100,000 clones appear in this sample, over 75% of them only once. The ten largest clonotypes hold around 11% of the sample.

A few counts support this clone. Its antigen target is currently unknown. The input lacks base qualities; no much larger clone sits a single base away. Sequenced material: peripheral blood. The receptor's source is a woman over 75 with acute or convalescent COVID-19. Recombination connected TRBV6-5 to TRBJ1-2; a stretch of 11 junction bases matches TRBD1. The CDR3 region reads CASSYSRTGGGYGYTF. The nucleotide sequence reads as follows: TGTGCCAGCAGTTACTCGCGGACAGGGGGCGGCTATGGCTACACCTTC.